The source of this TCR beta chain is a study of blood T cell repertoires in COVID-19. Study information: Specimens from acute and convalescent COVID-19 originated in the United States, Italy and Spain. T cells, B-cell-depleted T cells, or PBMCs supplied cDNA or gDNA.

Source study methods: How many nucleated cells were present was estimated from reference gene primer amplification. Measured with immunoSEQ multiplex PCR; TCRdb has only the in-frame clones, and not every one. V and J calls and clone size follow that table, whereas D and trimming were derived from the DNA. Among 270,000 or so clones, about 89% were seen once, and the ten largest hold 8.5% to 9%. V was pared by 3 bases and J by 2 bases, with 5 bases between. CDR1 and CDR2 (germline): KGHSH, LQKENI. This CDR3 has 12 residues. The sample was peripheral blood. This rearrangement joins TRBV18 to TRBJ2-7; D gene unclear. This clonotype originated in a man aged 40-50 years with active or convalescent COVID-19. CDR3 nucleotide sequence: TGTGCCAGCTCACCCACAACCTACGAGCAGTACTTC. It translates to CASSPTTYEQYF.